This T cell receptor beta chain comes out of a study of cytomegalovirus exposure and HLA in healthy donors. The study, taken as a whole, reports: It was approximately 170 TCR beta chains that were listed as cytomegalovirus-associated.

Concerning this clone: Antigen: not known.

The germline V and J ends were trimmed by 11 bases and 0 bases, with 16 bases remaining between them. The CDR3 runs to 14 residues. Per the germline V gene, CDR1 is LNHDA and CDR2 is SQIVND (reference sequence). 13 Jbeta primers and 60 Vbeta primers were used for the PCR. Produced via immunoSEQ multiplex PCR; TCRdb's table is partial and in-frame only. This sample has 220,000 or so clones, with about 75% found just once. This rearrangement joins TRBV19 to TRBJ1-2, with a weak D call TRBD1 (5 bases). Material for sequencing was PBMCs. This TCR was sampled from a woman younger than 45 in good health and CMV-seronegative. This CDR3 is CASDPTGANYGYTF. DNA for the CDR3: TGTGCCTCCGACCCAACGGGGGCTAACTATGGCTACACCTTC.